Sequencing of this T cell receptor beta chain was carried out in a study of blood T cell repertoires in COVID-19. Original handling: Amplifying reference gene primers gave estimates of nucleated cell counts. The data were produced by immunoSEQ multiplex PCR, yet TCRdb's version contains in-frame clones alone and is incomplete. V and J calls and clone size are as listed in that table; D and trimming were resolved from the DNA. This sample has some 45,000 clones, with over 75% found just once. This clonotype was sampled from a human donor in a cohort sampled during active COVID-19. Specimen: peripheral blood.

The CDR3 sequence: CASSMWGGEAPNYGYTF. In nucleotides, the CDR3 is TGTGCCAGTAGTATGTGGGGGGGGGAGGCCCCTAACTATGGCTACACCTTC. V is TRBV19 and J is TRBJ1-2; TRBD1 is a possible D gene (5 bases). Germline V gene data show CDR1 as LNHDA and CDR2 as SQIVND (reference sequence). Trimming pared 3 bases from V and 0 bases from J, leaving 17 bases between. The CDR3 totals 17 residues.